Listed here are 20 T cell receptor beta chains from one sample, sequenced in a study of blood T cell repertoires in COVID-19. Repertoires were generated with immunoSEQ multiplex PCR, while TCRdb's copy carries only in-frame clones and drops some. This sample has approximately 240,000 clones, with more than 70% found just once. Sequencing was performed on peripheral blood. The receptors were sampled from a woman between 40 and 55 years old who had recovered from COVID-19.

This chain connects TRBV6-5 to TRBJ1-5, with TRBD1 identical over 7 bases. J lost 8 bases, V lost 6 bases, and 7 bases had no gene match. The V gene's germline CDR1 is MNHEY and CDR2 SVGAGI. The CDR3 is made up of 13 amino acids. Written as DNA, the CDR3 is TGTGCCAGCAGGGAGACAGGGCAGGAGCCCCAGCATTTT. As protein: CASRETGQEPQHF.

The J gene is TRBJ2-3, the V gene TRBV19; D might be TRBD1 (7 bases). CDR1 and CDR2 (germline): LNHDA, SQIVND (reference sequence). The V gene lost 1 base and the J gene lost 1 base, with 15 bases spanning the gap. The CDR3 consists of 17 residues. CDR3: CASSIVWGGTGTDTQYF. In nucleotides, the CDR3 is TGTGCCAGTAGTATAGTTTGGGGCGGGACAGGCACAGATACGCAGTATTTT.

This clone was recorded once. V gene TRBV13 combines with J gene TRBJ2-7; 9 bases match TRBD2. The CDR3 has 16 amino acids. CDR1 is PRHDT, CDR2 FYEKMQ, per germline (reference sequence). Unmatched junction bases numbered 8, after V lost 0 bases and J lost 5 bases. CDR3 residues: CASSLGLAGEFDEQYF. The CDR3 bases are TGTGCCAGCAGCTTAGGGTTAGCGGGGGAATTCGACGAGCAGTACTTC. Full variable domain (rest looked up from reference TRBV13 and TRBJ2-7): AAGVIQSPRHLIKEKRETATLKCYPIPRHDTVYWYQQGPGQDPQFLISFYEKMQSDKGSIPDRFSAQQFSDYHSELNMSSLELGDSALYFCASSLGLAGEFDEQYFGPGTRLTVT.

The rearrangement uses TRBV5-4 and TRBJ2-4, with a possible D match to TRBD2 (6 bases). The length of the CDR3 is 14 residues. Germline values: CDR1 SGHNT, CDR2 YYREEE (reference sequence). V shed 0 bases and J shed 5 bases, with 9 bases lying between them. This CDR3 reads CASSLGTNENIQYF. CDR3 nucleotide sequence: TGTGCCAGCAGCTTGGGGACTAACGAAAACATTCAGTACTTC. The whole variable domain, remainder taken from reference TRBV5-4 and TRBJ2-4, is ETGVTQSPTHLIKTRGQQVTLRCSSQSGHNTVSWYQQALGQGPQFIFQYYREEENGRGNFPPRFSGLQFPNYSSELNVNALELDDSALYLCASSLGTNENIQYFGAGTRLSVL.

V is TRBV4-3 and J is TRBJ2-3, with 8 bases fitting TRBD2. V was clipped by 1 base and J by 4 bases; unmatched bases: 4. Germline values: CDR1 LGHNA, CDR2 YSLEER. The CDR3 has 15 residues. This CDR3 reads CASSQAGGPPDTQYF. The CDR3 DNA is TGCGCCAGCAGCCAAGCGGGAGGGCCGCCAGATACGCAGTATTTT.

The chain employs TRBV27 and TRBJ1-3; D unclear. Germline CDR1 is MNHEY and CDR2 is SMNVEV (reference sequence). The CDR3 totals 15 residues. V was pared by 6 bases and J by 2 bases, with 14 bases between. The CDR3 DNA is TGTGCCAGCAGGCCCTCCCCGGGAGCTGGAAACACCATATATTTT. It yields the protein CASRPSPGAGNTIYF.

J is TRBJ2-5 and V is TRBV18, with no clear D. Trimming left V 1 base short and J 2 bases short, with 5 bases between. This CDR3 has 13 amino acids. Per the germline V gene, CDR1 is KGHSH and CDR2 is LQKENI. The CDR3 nucleotides read TGTGCCAGCTCACCACTAATTCAAGAGACCCAGTACTTC. It codes for CASSPLIQETQYF.

The J gene is TRBJ1-6, the V gene TRBV3-1 (or the pseudogene TRBV3-2); 9 positions match TRBD1. CDR1 is LGHDT, CDR2 YNNKEL, per germline (reference sequence). The CDR3 sequence is 14 residues long. V gave up 8 bases and J gave up 4 bases; unmatched junction bases: 3. The CDR3 coding sequence is TGTGCCAGCGGGGACAGGGATTATAATTCACCCCTCCACTTT. Its protein is CASGDRDYNSPLHF.

The genes are TRBV2 and TRBJ2-3; 8 positions match TRBD2. Germline V gene lookup returns CDR1 SNHLY and CDR2 FYNNEI. The CDR3 extends over 14 amino acids. V trimming: 6 bases; J trimming: 1 base; junction bases outside the gene matches: 3. CDR3 in amino acids: CASSAGGGTDTQYF. The CDR3 DNA sequence: TGTGCCAGCAGCGCGGGGGGCGGCACAGATACGCAGTATTTT.

This clone came up once. The V call is TRBV5-1, the J call TRBJ2-5, with TRBD2 identical over 7 bases. Germline V gene lookup returns CDR1 SGHRS and CDR2 YFSETQ. The CDR3 consists of 16 residues. Germline trimming cut 0 bases from V and 1 base from J; bases unmatched to any gene: 6. This CDR3 reads CASSLGGLAGQETQYF. The CDR3 DNA sequence: TGCGCCAGCAGCTTGGGCGGTTTAGCGGGCCAAGAGACCCAGTACTTC. The full variable domain, rest sourced from reference TRBV5-1 and TRBJ2-5, is KAGVTQTPRYLIKTRGQQVTLSCSPISGHRSVSWYQQTPGQGLQFLFEYFSETQRNKGNFPGRFSGRQFSNSRSEMNVSTLELGDSALYLCASSLGGLAGQETQYFGPGTRLLVL.

V gene TRBV19 combines with J gene TRBJ2-5; 10 bases are shared with TRBD1. CDR1 is LNHDA and CDR2 is SQIVND in the germline V gene (reference sequence). The CDR3 runs to 15 residues. Losses at the gene ends were 0 bases for V and 6 bases for J; bases not matched to a gene: 4. CDR3 sequence reads: CASSIEGQGTKTQYF. DNA of the CDR3: TGTGCCAGTAGTATAGAGGGACAGGGGACGAAGACCCAGTACTTC.

The chain combines TRBV20-1 with TRBJ2-1, with 9 bases matching TRBD1. J gave up 16 bases and V 5 bases, and 6 bases lay outside the gene matches. The CDR3 runs 10 residues. Germline lookup yields CDR1 DFQATT and CDR2 SNEGSKA (reference sequence). The CDR3 loop is CSAGGDRAFF. CDR3 nucleotides: TGCAGTGCTGGAGGGGACAGGGCCTTCTTC.

This chain connects TRBV15 to TRBJ2-7; perhaps TRBD2 as D (6 bases). V dropped 5 bases and J dropped 3 bases, with 11 bases sitting between them. CDR3 length: 13 amino acids. Germline V CDR1 and CDR2: LNHNV, YYDKDF (reference sequence). The CDR3 is CATSDGGSYEQYF. CDR3 nucleotide sequence: TGTGCCACCAGCGATGGGGGGAGCTACGAGCAGTACTTC.

The chain employs TRBV7-2 and TRBJ2-2, with unresolved D. CDR1 is SGHTA, CDR2 FQGNSA, per germline. This CDR3 has 15 residues. Trimming shortened V by 2 bases and J by 2 bases, and 9 bases separated the two germline ends. The CDR3 loop is CASSLYRANTGELFF. For the CDR3, the DNA is TGTGCCAGCAGCTTATACAGAGCTAACACCGGGGAGCTGTTTTTT. The complete variable domain, with remaining parts taken from reference TRBV7-2 and TRBJ2-2, reads GAGVSQSPSNKVTEKGKDVELRCDPISGHTALYWYRQSLGQGLEFLIYFQGNSAPDKSGLPSDRFSAERTGGSVSTLTIQRTQQEDSAVYLCASSLYRANTGELFFGEGSRLTVL.

V gene TRBV7-2 combines with J gene TRBJ2-7; 7 nucleotides match TRBD2. The CDR3 consists of 14 residues. Germline CDR1 is SGHTA and CDR2 is FQGNSA. The V segment lost 10 bases and the J segment 2 bases; nucleotides outside the gene matches: 11. For the CDR3, the DNA is TGTGCCACCGCTCGCGGGGAGGGCCCCTACGAGCAGTACTTC. The encoded protein is CATARGEGPYEQYF.

This clone was counted a single time. In nucleotides, the CDR3 is TGCAGCGTTGTTTGGAGAGACGAGCAGTACTTC. Amino acid sequence: CSVVWRDEQYF. The chain joins TRBV29-1 to TRBJ2-7; D uncertain. V lost 4 bases, J lost 5 bases, and 9 bases lay in between. Per germline, CDR1 SQVTM and CDR2 ANQGSEA. The length of the CDR3 is 11 residues.

The rearrangement links TRBV2 to TRBJ1-3; 8 nucleotides line up with TRBD1. Germline V gene data show CDR1 as SNHLY and CDR2 as FYNNEI. This CDR3 comprises 15 residues. The V segment lost 4 bases and the J segment 2 bases; nucleotides outside the gene matches: 4. CDR3 in amino acids: CASSVRGQAGNTIYF. As DNA, the CDR3 is TGTGCCAGCAGTGTCAGGGGGCAAGCTGGAAACACCATATATTTT.

V gene TRBV5-4 combines with J gene TRBJ1-4; 8 positions agree with TRBD1. In germline, CDR1 is SGHNT, CDR2 YYREEE (reference sequence). V shed 2 bases and J 10 bases; nucleotides not matched to a gene: 4. CDR3 length: 13 residues. The CDR3 here is CASSFDRGGKLFF. The CDR3 DNA follows: TGTGCCAGCAGCTTCGACAGGGGCGGAAAACTGTTTTTT.

This chain joins TRBV3-1 (or the pseudogene TRBV3-2) and TRBJ2-5; 7 nucleotides align to TRBD2. After removal of 3 bases from V and 4 bases from J, the junction contained 11 bases not matched to a gene. Germline V gene data show CDR1 as LGHDT and CDR2 as YNNKEL (reference sequence). The CDR3 runs 16 residues. CDR3 in amino acids: CASSQRGLVQGETQYF. Here the CDR3 DNA reads TGTGCCAGCAGCCAGCGAGGACTAGTTCAGGGAGAGACCCAGTACTTC.

This chain's CDR3 is CASSLDGGRTDTQYF. CDR3 in DNA: TGTGCCAGCAGCTTAGACGGGGGGAGGACAGATACGCAGTATTTT. The rearrangement links TRBV11-2 to TRBJ2-3; TRBD2 aligns across 7 bases. The CDR3 is 15 amino acids. Germline CDR1 and CDR2: SGHAT and FQNNGV. J lost 3 bases, V lost 0 bases, and 3 bases had no gene match.